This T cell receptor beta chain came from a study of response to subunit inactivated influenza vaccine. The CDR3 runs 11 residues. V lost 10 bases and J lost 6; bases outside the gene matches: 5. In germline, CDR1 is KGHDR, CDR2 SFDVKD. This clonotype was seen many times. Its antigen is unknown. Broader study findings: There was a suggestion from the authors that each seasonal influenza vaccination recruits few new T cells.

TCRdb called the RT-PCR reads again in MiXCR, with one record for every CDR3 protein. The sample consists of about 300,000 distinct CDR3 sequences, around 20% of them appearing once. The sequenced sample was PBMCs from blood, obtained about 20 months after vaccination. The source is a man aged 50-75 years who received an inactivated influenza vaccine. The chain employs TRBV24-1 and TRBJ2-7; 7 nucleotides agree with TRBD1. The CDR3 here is CATADRVEQYF. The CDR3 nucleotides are TGTGCCACAGCTGACAGGGTCGAGCAGTACTTC.